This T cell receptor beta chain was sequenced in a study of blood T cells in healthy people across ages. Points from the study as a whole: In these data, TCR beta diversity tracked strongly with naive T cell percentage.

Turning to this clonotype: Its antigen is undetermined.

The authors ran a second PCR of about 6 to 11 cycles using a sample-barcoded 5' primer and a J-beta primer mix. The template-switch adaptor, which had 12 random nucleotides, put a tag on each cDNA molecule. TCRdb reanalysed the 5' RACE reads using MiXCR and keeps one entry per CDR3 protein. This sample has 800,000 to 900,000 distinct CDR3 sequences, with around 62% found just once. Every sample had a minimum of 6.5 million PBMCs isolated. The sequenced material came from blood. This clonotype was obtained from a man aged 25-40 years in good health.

CDR3 region: CASNLSLGRWAQYF. CDR3 DNA sequence: TGTGCCAGCAATTTGAGTCTAGGGAGATGGGCGCAGTATTTT. The chain joins TRBV12-3 or TRBV12-4 to TRBJ2-3, with D perhaps TRBD2 (5 bases). This CDR3 spans 14 amino acids. Trimming took 7 bases from V and 10 from J, leaving 21 bases between them.